These 27 T cell receptor beta chains were all obtained from the same sample, sequenced in a study of T cell responses to AZD1222 COVID-19 vaccine. Produced via immunoSEQ multiplex PCR; TCRdb's table is partial and in-frame only. The sample contains about 100,000 clones, about nine tenths of which appear only once. Sequencing used peripheral blood, obtained on day 0 of AZD1222 vaccination. The receptors stem from an adult in good health.

The genes are TRBV4-2 and TRBJ1-1; unclear D gene. Trimming shortened V by 1 base and J by 6 bases, and 9 bases separated the two germline ends. Looked up from germline, CDR1 is LGHNA and CDR2 is YNFKEQ. This CDR3 has 13 residues. The CDR3 nucleotides are TGTGCCAGCAGCCAAGTAGGGTGGGCTGAAGCTTTCTTT. Translated, it gives CASSQVGWAEAFF.

The chain joins TRBV28 to TRBJ1-1, with 10 bases that match TRBD1. V was pared by 5 bases and J by 8 bases, with 14 bases of the junction left unmatched. This CDR3 contains 16 residues. CDR1 is MDHEN and CDR2 is SYDVKM in the germline V gene. The CDR3, as DNA: TGTGCCAGCAGTCCTCCTTTAGGCGGGACAGGGGTCGAAGCTTTCTTT. Its protein is CASSPPLGGTGVEAFF. Supplemented by reference TRBV28 and TRBJ1-1, the full variable domain reads DVKVTQSSRYLVKRTGEKVFLECVQDMDHENMFWYRQDPGLGLRLIYFSYDVKMKEKGDIPEGYSVSREKKERFSLILESASTNQTSMYLCASSPPLGGTGVEAFFGQGTRLTVV.

The CDR3 spells CASSYRVMNYGYTF. The CDR3 DNA sequence: TGTGCCAGCTCATACAGGGTTATGAACTATGGCTACACCTTC. The chain uses TRBV18 and TRBJ1-2; tentative D call: TRBD1 (6 bases). Germline CDR1 and CDR2: KGHSH and LQKENI. The V end lost 5 bases, the J end lost 2 bases, and 12 bases lay between the germline ends. This CDR3 region has 14 residues. Variable domain in full (rest from reference TRBV18 and TRBJ1-2): NAGVMQNPRHLVRRRGQEARLRCSPMKGHSHVYWYRQLPEEGLKFMVYLQKENIIDESGMPKERFSAEFPKEGPSILRIQQVVRGDSAAYFCASSYRVMNYGYTFGSGTRLTVV.

The chain uses TRBV10-3 and TRBJ2-1; 13 bases align to TRBD2. With V trimmed by 5 bases and J by 3 bases, 13 bases remained unmatched. CDR1 and CDR2 (germline): ENHRY, SYGVKD. The CDR3 is made up of 19 amino acids. Written as DNA, the CDR3 is TGTGCCATCAGTAACATACGGACTAGCGGGGGATCTAACTACAATGAGCAGTTCTTC. This codes for CAISNIRTSGGSNYNEQFF.

J is TRBJ2-7 and V is TRBV28; the D gene is possibly TRBD2 (5 bases). Germline CDR1 MDHEN, CDR2 SYDVKM. CDR3 length: 11 amino acids. Between the trimmed V and J ends, which lost 5 bases and 5 bases, there was a span of 7 bases. The chain's CDR3 is CASSPGNEQYF. DNA for the CDR3: TGTGCCAGCAGTCCGGGGAACGAGCAGTACTTC.

The chain links TRBV30 to TRBJ1-6, with a weak D call TRBD1 (6 bases). V shed 7 bases and J shed 0 bases, with 10 bases lying between them. This CDR3 comprises 14 residues. Germline V gene sequence: CDR1 GTSNPN, CDR2 SVGIG (reference sequence). The CDR3 bases are TGTGCCTCCCAGGGGAGCTCCTATAATTCACCCCTCCACTTT. Translated, it gives CASQGSSYNSPLHF. Full variable domain (remainder filled in from reference TRBV30 and TRBJ1-6): SQTIHQWPATLVQPVGSPLSLECTVEGTSNPNLYWYRQAAGRGLQLLFYSVGIGQISSEVPQNLSASRPQDRQFILSSKKLLLSDSGFYLCASQGSSYNSPLHFGNGTRLTVT.

The rearrangement uses TRBV27 and TRBJ1-2; D is possibly TRBD1 (5 bases). V was shortened by 2 bases and J by 8 bases, with 15 bases between the two germline ends. From germline, CDR1 is MNHEY and CDR2 SMNVEV (reference sequence). This CDR3 has 14 amino acids. The CDR3 nucleotides read TGTGCCAGCAGTTTACGGGGGGGTATTTGGGGCTACACCTTC. It is translated as CASSLRGGIWGYTF.

The chain uses TRBV10-1 and TRBJ1-1, with D possibly matching TRBD1 (6 bases). Germline V lookup: CDR1 WNHNN, CDR2 SYGVQD (reference sequence). The CDR3 length is 16 residues. The V end lost 2 bases, the J end lost 2 bases, and 15 bases lay between the germline ends. The CDR3: CASSEIRRGANTEAFF. CDR3 in DNA: TGCGCCAGCAGTGAGATTAGACGGGGGGCCAACACTGAAGCTTTCTTT.

CDR3 residues: CASSLSLTAGGANVLTF. The CDR3 DNA reads as TGCGCCAGCAGCTTGTCATTAACCGCAGGTGGGGCCAACGTCCTGACTTTC. This chain connects TRBV5-1 to TRBJ2-6; D uncertain. The CDR3 loop spans 17 amino acids. CDR1 is SGHRS, CDR2 YFSETQ, per germline. The V end was cut by 1 base, the J end by 3 bases, with 14 bases between.

This chain joins TRBV7-8 and TRBJ1-6; D not certain. V lost 6 bases and J 13 bases, leaving 16 bases between the germline ends. Germline V gene sequence: CDR1 SGHVS, CDR2 FQNEAQ. The length of the CDR3 is 13 residues. The CDR3 spells CASRQLGVSPLHF. The CDR3, as DNA: TGTGCCAGCAGACAACTCGGAGTTTCGCCCCTCCACTTT.

The chain uses TRBV19 and TRBJ2-7; perhaps TRBD2 as D (5 bases). V was clipped by 4 bases and J by 5 bases, with 12 bases between them. The germline CDR1 and CDR2 sequences are LNHDA and SQIVND (reference sequence). The CDR3 is made up of 13 amino acids. CDR3 DNA: TGTGCCAGTAGTACAAGGACGAGGGACGAGCAGTACTTC. Its translation is CASSTRTRDEQYF.

The chain is built from TRBV5-1 and TRBJ1-1; D is ambiguous. Germline CDR1 SGHRS, CDR2 YFSETQ. The CDR3 loop spans 13 amino acids. The germline V and J ends were trimmed by 1 base and 3 bases, with 7 bases remaining between them. In DNA, the CDR3 is TGCGCCAGCAGCTTGTGGGCGGACACTGAAGCTTTCTTT. Its protein is CASSLWADTEAFF.

This sequence joins TRBV3-1 (or the pseudogene TRBV3-2) and TRBJ2-7; 7 positions match TRBD2. Germline CDR1 is LGHDT and CDR2 is YNNKEL (reference sequence). The CDR3 contains 15 residues. J was trimmed by 4 bases and V by 5 bases; bases with no gene match: 11. Written as DNA, the CDR3 is TGTGCCAGCAGCTCCCGACTAGCAATAGGGTACGAGCAGTACTTC. Protein: CASSSRLAIGYEQYF.

The chain is built from TRBV7-2 and TRBJ1-2; a weak D match, TRBD1 (6 bases). Deletions cut 3 bases from V and 8 bases from J, with 16 bases between. CDR1 SGHTA and CDR2 FQGNSA come from the germline V gene. The CDR3 is 14 amino acids. The CDR3 protein is CASSLGQQGWGYTF. As DNA, the CDR3 is TGTGCCAGCAGCTTGGGACAACAGGGATGGGGCTACACCTTC.

The genes are TRBV28 and TRBJ1-5; the D gene is possibly TRBD1 (5 bases). Trimming pared 10 bases from V and 4 bases from J, leaving 11 bases between. This CDR3 comprises 12 residues. The V gene's germline CDR1 is MDHEN and CDR2 SYDVKM. Here the CDR3 reads CAIRTWNQPQHF. The CDR3 region has the DNA TGTGCCATTAGGACATGGAATCAGCCCCAGCATTTT.

This chain connects TRBV9 to TRBJ1-2; tentatively, D is TRBD1 (5 bases). With 4 bases removed from V and 0 bases from J, the gap between germline ends came to 16 bases. This CDR3 comprises 16 residues. Germline V CDR1 and CDR2: SGDLS, YYNGEE. As DNA, the CDR3 is TGTGCCAGCAGCCCCAGAAGGAGGGGCGCTAACTATGGCTACACCTTC. Its translation: CASSPRRRGANYGYTF.

V is TRBV28 and J is TRBJ1-2; 10 bases fit TRBD1. CDR1 is MDHEN and CDR2 is SYDVKM in the germline V gene. Trimming at V came to 2 bases and at J to 2 bases, leaving 11 bases not matched to a gene. The CDR3 covers 18 residues. CDR3 nucleotides: TGTGCCAGCAGTTTACCCGCCGGGACAGGGGCTCCCAACTATGGCTACACCTTC. Translated: CASSLPAGTGAPNYGYTF.

This chain uses TRBV7-9 with TRBJ2-5; D is possibly TRBD2 (5 bases). V lost 2 bases to trimming and J lost 0 bases, with 16 bases between them. CDR3 size: 17 residues. The V gene's germline CDR1 is SEHNR and CDR2 FQNEAQ (reference sequence). The CDR3: CASSLLRADYYQETQYF. In nucleotides, the CDR3 is TGTGCCAGCAGCTTACTCCGGGCCGACTATTACCAAGAGACCCAGTACTTC. Filled out from reference TRBV7-9 and TRBJ2-5, the complete variable domain reads DTGVSQNPRHKITKRGQNVTFRCDPISEHNRLYWYRQTLGQGPEFLTYFQNEAQLEKSRLLSDRFSAERPKGSFSTLEIQRTEQGDSAMYLCASSLLRADYYQETQYFGPGTRLLVL.

This chain joins TRBV7-9 and TRBJ1-2; no clear D. The CDR3 contains 14 residues. The germline CDR1 and CDR2 sequences are SEHNR and FQNEAQ (reference sequence). Trimming stripped 1 base from V and 3 bases from J, with 9 bases between. In DNA form, the CDR3 reads TGTGCCAGCAGCTTAGGTATTCCTTACTATGGCTACACCTTC. It is translated as CASSLGIPYYGYTF.

J is TRBJ2-7 and V is TRBV5-4; D not certain. Looked up from germline, CDR1 is SGHNT and CDR2 is YYREEE (reference sequence). The CDR3 is made up of 12 amino acids. V shed 2 bases and J shed 3 bases, with 6 bases lying between them. The CDR3 loop is CASSFSGYEQYF. As DNA, the CDR3 is TGTGCCAGCAGCTTCTCAGGCTACGAGCAGTACTTC.

J is TRBJ1-3 and V is TRBV19; a possible D gene is TRBD1 (5 bases). Trimming removed 3 bases from V and 5 bases from J, with 14 bases in between. This CDR3 is 15 amino acids long. Per the germline V gene, CDR1 is LNHDA and CDR2 is SQIVND (reference sequence). As DNA, the CDR3 is TGTGCCAGTAGTATCACTCAGGGTTGGAGAAACACCATATATTTT. Protein sequence: CASSITQGWRNTIYF.

This clone was picked up one time. The gene calls are TRBV7-9 and TRBJ1-1; possibly TRBD1 for D (5 bases). The V gene's germline CDR1 is SEHNR and CDR2 FQNEAQ (reference sequence). V dropped 5 bases and J dropped 0 bases, with 13 bases sitting between them. The CDR3 is made up of 15 amino acids. The CDR3 nucleotides are TGTGCCAGCAGCCCAGCCGGGACTGTGAACACTGAAGCTTTCTTT. This codes for CASSPAGTVNTEAFF.

This chain joins TRBV11-3 and TRBJ2-1, with TRBD2 matching 14 bases. Per the germline V gene, CDR1 is SGHNT and CDR2 is YENEEA. V trimming: 5 bases; J trimming: 6 bases; junction bases outside the gene matches: 6. The CDR3 consists of 16 residues. CDR3 loop: CASSPGLAGVSNEQFF. In DNA form, the CDR3 reads TGTGCCAGCAGCCCGGGACTAGCGGGGGTATCCAATGAGCAGTTCTTC.

V and J are TRBV11-2 and TRBJ2-3, with 9 positions matching TRBD2. The CDR3 loop spans 15 amino acids. V shed 4 bases and J 4 bases; nucleotides not matched to a gene: 6. Germline values: CDR1 SGHAT, CDR2 FQNNGV. The CDR3 bases are TGTGCCAGCAGCTCCTGGACTAGCGACCCAGATACGCAGTATTTT. Amino acids: CASSSWTSDPDTQYF.

This rearrangement joins TRBV7-7 to TRBJ2-2; no firm D call. This CDR3 is 14 amino acids long. Germline V gives CDR1 SSHAT, CDR2 FNYEAQ (reference sequence). Between the trimmed V and J ends, which lost 5 bases and 2 bases, there was a span of 9 bases. The CDR3, as DNA: TGTGCCAGCAGCCCTGGAGAAAACACCGGGGAGCTGTTTTTT. This translates into CASSPGENTGELFF.

V usage is TRBV7-6 and J usage is TRBJ2-2; 7 bases are shared with TRBD2. CDR1 and CDR2 from the germline V gene are SGHVS and FNYEAQ. V lost 1 base and J lost 0; bases outside the gene matches: 14. The CDR3 contains 20 residues. Here the CDR3 DNA reads TGTGCCAGCAGCTTAGATAGGTTTCGGGCGGGGGACGCGAACACCGGGGAGCTGTTTTTT. Its translation: CASSLDRFRAGDANTGELFF.

This chain uses TRBV3-1 (or the pseudogene TRBV3-2) with TRBJ1-4; D is unclear. This CDR3 region has 15 residues. CDR1 LGHDT and CDR2 YNNKEL come from the germline V gene (reference sequence). The germline V and J ends were trimmed by 0 bases and 7 bases, with 12 bases remaining between them. CDR3 amino acids: CASSQDLAQSEKLFF. The CDR3 DNA reads TGTGCCAGCAGCCAAGATCTCGCTCAGTCTGAAAAACTGTTTTTT.